The clone carrying this TCR beta chain was detected a few times. The germline CDR1 and CDR2 sequences are MNHEY and SMNVEV (reference sequence). The CDR3 covers 15 residues. V lost 8 bases and J 2 bases, leaving 17 bases between the germline ends. Next came a second PCR, run for about 7 to 12 cycles, which used a sample-barcoded 5' primer along with a J-beta primer mix. A single record per CDR3 protein comes from TCRdb applying MiXCR to the 5' RACE reads. Of around 520,000 distinct CDR3 sequences in the sample, roughly a quarter were seen once. This entry comes from a study of blood T cells in healthy people across ages. The sample also formed part of further work on T cells of mothers and their children.

This receptor was obtained from a boy younger than 10 in good health. Sample: blood. The chain combines TRBV27 with TRBJ2-3; D ambiguous. CDR3 sequence: CASALHSKFTDTQYF. Here the CDR3 DNA reads TGTGCCAGCGCACTGCACAGCAAATTCACAGATACGCAGTATTTT.